This section outlines one T cell receptor (beta chain) sequence together with its context. As yet, its antigen is unknown. Germline V gene data show CDR1 as LNHDA and CDR2 as SQIVND (reference sequence). The CDR3 sequence is 13 residues long. V dropped 6 bases and J dropped 6 bases, with 12 bases sitting between them. These data are taken from a study of beta chain features in type 1 diabetes. Study as a whole: All samples combined gave about 100 million sorted cells for examination.

Study-level findings and limits: Significant though moderate, a shortening of TCRB CDR3s appeared in all four CD4+ subsets of Type 1 diabetes patients. Comparison showed that naive, central memory and Treg TCRB repertoires appeared more similar among patients than among healthy donors. VDJ junctions from type 1 diabetes patients carried fewer insertions and larger deletions.

Isolation of CD4+ naive, central memory, regulatory and stem cell-like memory cells was achieved by sorting via CD45RO/CCR7/CD25/CD127/CD95/CD27. The authors reverse transcribed all of the isolated RNA, so sequencing captured expressed TCRB transcripts. Sequenced by immunoSEQ multiplex PCR; TCRdb stores in-frame clones only, minus some. Of some 350,000 clones listed, about 13% are singletons. The chain has TRBV19 and TRBJ2-1; D may be TRBD2 (5 bases). The receptor comes from a woman aged 18-35 years with type 1 diabetes. The sequenced material came from naive CD4+ T cells from blood. CDR3 protein: CASRKGGSNEQFF. CDR3 nucleotide sequence: TGTGCCAGTAGGAAAGGCGGGTCCAATGAGCAGTTCTTC. The whole variable domain, remainder taken from reference TRBV19 and TRBJ2-1, is DGGITQSPKYLFRKEGQNVTLSCEQNLNHDAMYWYRQDPGQGLRLIYYSQIVNDFQKGDIAEGYSVSREKKESFPLTVTSAQKNPTAFYLCASRKGGSNEQFFGPGTRLTVL.